The T cell receptor beta chain under discussion was sequenced for a study of blood T cell repertoires in COVID-19. Across the whole study: The United States, Italy and Spain provided the acute and convalescent COVID-19 samples. T cells, B-cell-depleted T cells, or PBMCs supplied cDNA or gDNA.

Original processing methods: Quantification of nucleated cells was approximated via reference gene primer amplification. Only in-frame clones appear in the TCRdb table, and some are missing; sequencing was by immunoSEQ multiplex PCR. That table gives V, J and clone size, and the DNA gave D and trimming. The top ten hold less than 3.5% of the sample, which has a few hundred thousand clones, around 80% seen once. The CDR3 runs to 18 residues. The junction had 8 bases not matched to a gene; V was cut back by 4 bases and J by 1 base. The germline V gene has CDR1 ENHRY and CDR2 SYGVKD. The chain employs TRBV10-3 and TRBJ2-4, with 12 bases fitting TRBD2. Sequencing input: peripheral blood. This sequence was found in a woman between 18 and 29 years old with acute or convalescent COVID-19. CDR3 DNA: TGTGCCATCAGTGCTTCTAGCGGGAGGGCCGGGGCCAAAAACATTCAGTACTTC. Translating gives CAISASSGRAGAKNIQYF.